This T cell receptor (beta chain) comes out of a study of T cells in Graves' hyperthyroidism and ophthalmopathy. The germline V and J ends were trimmed by 5 bases and 2 bases, with 12 bases remaining between them. The CDR3 contains 14 residues. The germline gives CDR1 SEHNR, CDR2 FQNEAQ (reference sequence). Using RNA transcripts as the source, TCR beta CDR3 regions were amplified. Using the HTBI primer set, a first-round RT-PCR was run on the TCR CDR3. TCRdb independently ran MiXCR on the multiplex PCR reads; one entry per CDR3 protein. The table has under 700,000 distinct CDR3 sequences, 40% to 55% seen once. This clonotype was counted only a few times. For the diagnoses, clinical symptoms, serum thyroxine and TRAb, thyroid ultrasound and orbital computed tomography were used.

This chain connects TRBV7-9 to TRBJ2-5; D remains unclear. Material for sequencing was peripheral blood or thyroid tissue (not recorded which). The TCR was taken from a woman under 30 with Graves' hyperthyroidism. The CDR3 nucleotides read TGTGCCAGCAGCCCCTTGGGAAATCAAGAGACCCAGTACTTC. Its protein is CASSPLGNQETQYF.